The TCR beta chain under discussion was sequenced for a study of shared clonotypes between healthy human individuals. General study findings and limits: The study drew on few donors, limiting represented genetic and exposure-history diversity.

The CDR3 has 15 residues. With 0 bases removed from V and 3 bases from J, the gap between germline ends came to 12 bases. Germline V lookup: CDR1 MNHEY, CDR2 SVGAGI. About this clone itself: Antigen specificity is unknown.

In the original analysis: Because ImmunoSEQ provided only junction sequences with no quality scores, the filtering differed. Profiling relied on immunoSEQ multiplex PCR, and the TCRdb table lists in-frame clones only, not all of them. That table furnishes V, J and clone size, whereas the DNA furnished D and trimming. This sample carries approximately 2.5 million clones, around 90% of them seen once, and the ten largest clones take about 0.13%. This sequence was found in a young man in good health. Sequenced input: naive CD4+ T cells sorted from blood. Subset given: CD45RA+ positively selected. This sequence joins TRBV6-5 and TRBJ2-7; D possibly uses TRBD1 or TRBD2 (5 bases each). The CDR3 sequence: CASSYSGTAHYEQYF. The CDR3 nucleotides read TGTGCCAGCAGTTACTCAGGGACGGCCCACTACGAGCAGTACTTC.